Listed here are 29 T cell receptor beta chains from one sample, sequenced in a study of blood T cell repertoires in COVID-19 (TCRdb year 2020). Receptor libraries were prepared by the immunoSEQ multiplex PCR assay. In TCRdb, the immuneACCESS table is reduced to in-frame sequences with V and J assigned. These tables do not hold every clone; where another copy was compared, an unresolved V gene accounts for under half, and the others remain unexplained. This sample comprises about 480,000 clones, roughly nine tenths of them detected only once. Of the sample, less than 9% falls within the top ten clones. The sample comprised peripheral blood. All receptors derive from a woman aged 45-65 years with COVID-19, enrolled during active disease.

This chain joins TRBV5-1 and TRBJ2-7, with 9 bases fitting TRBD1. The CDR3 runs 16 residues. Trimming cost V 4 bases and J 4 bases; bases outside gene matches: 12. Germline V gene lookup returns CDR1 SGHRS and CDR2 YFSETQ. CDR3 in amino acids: CASSPPRVGQGYEQYF. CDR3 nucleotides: TGCGCCAGCAGCCCTCCACGGGTGGGACAGGGTTACGAGCAGTACTTC.

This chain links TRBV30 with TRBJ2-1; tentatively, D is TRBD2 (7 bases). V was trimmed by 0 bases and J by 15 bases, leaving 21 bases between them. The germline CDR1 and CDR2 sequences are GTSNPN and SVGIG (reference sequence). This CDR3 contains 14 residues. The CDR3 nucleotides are TGTGCCTGGAGTGTAGGGGGGGCTAGCGGCCGGCGGTTCTTC. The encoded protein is CAWSVGGASGRRFF.

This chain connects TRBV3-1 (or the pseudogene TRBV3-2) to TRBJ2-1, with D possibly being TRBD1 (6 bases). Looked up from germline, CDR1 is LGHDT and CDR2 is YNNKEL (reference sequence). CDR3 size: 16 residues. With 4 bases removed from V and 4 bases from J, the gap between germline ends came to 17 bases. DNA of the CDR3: TGTGCCAGCAGCCGCTCGACAGGTCAGGCTTACAATGAGCAGTTCTTC. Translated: CASSRSTGQAYNEQFF.

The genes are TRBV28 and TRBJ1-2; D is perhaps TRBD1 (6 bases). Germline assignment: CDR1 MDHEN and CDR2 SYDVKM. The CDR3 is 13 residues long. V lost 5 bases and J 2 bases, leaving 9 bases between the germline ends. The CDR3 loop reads CASSAGENYGYTF. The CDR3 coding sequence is TGTGCCAGCAGTGCAGGGGAGAACTATGGCTACACCTTC.

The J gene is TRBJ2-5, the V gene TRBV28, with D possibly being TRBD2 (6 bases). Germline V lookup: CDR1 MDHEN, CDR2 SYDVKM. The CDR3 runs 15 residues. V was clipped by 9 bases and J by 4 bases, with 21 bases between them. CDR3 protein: CASRARGLLAETQYF. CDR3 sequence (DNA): TGTGCCAGTCGGGCGCGGGGCCTTCTTGCAGAGACCCAGTACTTC.

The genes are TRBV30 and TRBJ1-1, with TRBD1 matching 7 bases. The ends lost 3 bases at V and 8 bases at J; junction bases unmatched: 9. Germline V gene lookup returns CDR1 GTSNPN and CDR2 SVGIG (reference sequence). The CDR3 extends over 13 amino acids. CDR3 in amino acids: CAWRKDRQGEAFF. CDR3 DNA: TGTGCCTGGAGAAAAGACAGACAGGGAGAAGCTTTCTTT.

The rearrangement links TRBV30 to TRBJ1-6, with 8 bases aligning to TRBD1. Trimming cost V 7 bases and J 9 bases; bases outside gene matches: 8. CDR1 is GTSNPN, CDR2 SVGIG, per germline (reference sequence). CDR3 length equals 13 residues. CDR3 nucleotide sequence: TGTGCCTCTCGCGGGACAGGCTCTTCACCCCTCCACTTT. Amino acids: CASRGTGSSPLHF.

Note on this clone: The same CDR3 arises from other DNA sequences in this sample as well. This CDR3 is CASSLEGAYEQYF. DNA for the CDR3: TGTGCCAGCAGCCTTGAGGGGGCGTACGAGCAGTACTTC. The rearrangement links TRBV3-1 (or the pseudogene TRBV3-2) to TRBJ2-7; TRBD1 aligns across 7 bases. The CDR3 sequence is 13 residues long. CDR1 and CDR2 (germline): LGHDT, YNNKEL (reference sequence). V dropped 4 bases and J dropped 4; count of bases not matched to a gene: 4.

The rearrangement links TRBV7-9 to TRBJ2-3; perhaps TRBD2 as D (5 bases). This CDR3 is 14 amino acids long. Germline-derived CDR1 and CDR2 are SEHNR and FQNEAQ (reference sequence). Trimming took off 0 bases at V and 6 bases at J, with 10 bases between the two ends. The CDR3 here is CASSLAAGRDTQYF. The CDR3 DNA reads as TGTGCCAGCAGCTTAGCGGCGGGCAGGGATACGCAGTATTTT.

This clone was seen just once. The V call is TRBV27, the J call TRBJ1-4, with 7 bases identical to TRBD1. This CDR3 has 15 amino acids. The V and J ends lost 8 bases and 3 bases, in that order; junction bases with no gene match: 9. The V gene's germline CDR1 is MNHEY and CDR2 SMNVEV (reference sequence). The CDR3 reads CASQPSGTANEKLFF. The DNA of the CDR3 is TGTGCCAGCCAGCCTTCCGGGACAGCTAATGAAAAACTGTTTTTT.

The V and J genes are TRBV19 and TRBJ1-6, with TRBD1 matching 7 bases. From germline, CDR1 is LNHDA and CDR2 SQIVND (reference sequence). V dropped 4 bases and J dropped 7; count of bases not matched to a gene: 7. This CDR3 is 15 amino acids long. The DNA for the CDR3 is TGTGCCAGTAGTAGGACCCGACAGGGAAATTCACCCCTCCACTTT. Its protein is CASSRTRQGNSPLHF.

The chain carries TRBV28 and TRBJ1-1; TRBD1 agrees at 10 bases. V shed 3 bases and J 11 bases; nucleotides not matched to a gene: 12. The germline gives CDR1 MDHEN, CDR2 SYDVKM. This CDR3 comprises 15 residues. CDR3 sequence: CASSFAYQGQGMAFF. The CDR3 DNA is TGTGCCAGCAGTTTTGCCTACCAGGGACAGGGGATGGCTTTCTTT.

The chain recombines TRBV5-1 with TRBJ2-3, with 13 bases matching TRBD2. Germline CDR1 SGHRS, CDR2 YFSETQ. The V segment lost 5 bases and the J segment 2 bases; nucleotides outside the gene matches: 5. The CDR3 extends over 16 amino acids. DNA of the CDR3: TGCGCCAGCAGAGGGGGACTAGCGGGGTTCACAGATACGCAGTATTTT. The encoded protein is CASRGGLAGFTDTQYF.

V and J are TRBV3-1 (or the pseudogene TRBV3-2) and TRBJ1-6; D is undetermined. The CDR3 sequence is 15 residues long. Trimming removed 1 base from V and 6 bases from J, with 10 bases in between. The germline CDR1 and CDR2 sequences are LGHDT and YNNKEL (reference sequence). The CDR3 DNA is TGTGCCAGCAGCCAAGGGGCTAATTTTAATTCACCCCTCCACTTT. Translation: CASSQGANFNSPLHF.

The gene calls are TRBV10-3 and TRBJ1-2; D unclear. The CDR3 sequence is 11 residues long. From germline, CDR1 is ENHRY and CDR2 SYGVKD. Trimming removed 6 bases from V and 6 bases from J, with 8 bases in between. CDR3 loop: CAIRVGDGYTF. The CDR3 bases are TGTGCCATCAGGGTCGGGGATGGCTACACCTTC.

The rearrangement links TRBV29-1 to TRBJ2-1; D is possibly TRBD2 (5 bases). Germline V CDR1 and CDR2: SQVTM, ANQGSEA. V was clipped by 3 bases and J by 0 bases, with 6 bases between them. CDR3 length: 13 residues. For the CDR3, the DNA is TGCAGCGTTGACGAGGGCTCCTACAATGAGCAGTTCTTC. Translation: CSVDEGSYNEQFF.

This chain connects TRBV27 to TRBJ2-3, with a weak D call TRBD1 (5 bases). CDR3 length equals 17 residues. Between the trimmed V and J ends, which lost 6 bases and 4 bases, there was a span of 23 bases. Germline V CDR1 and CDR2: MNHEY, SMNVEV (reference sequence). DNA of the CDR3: TGTGCCAGCAGCCTTTCCGGACAAAGGACGGTGCCAGATACGCAGTATTTT. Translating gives CASSLSGQRTVPDTQYF.

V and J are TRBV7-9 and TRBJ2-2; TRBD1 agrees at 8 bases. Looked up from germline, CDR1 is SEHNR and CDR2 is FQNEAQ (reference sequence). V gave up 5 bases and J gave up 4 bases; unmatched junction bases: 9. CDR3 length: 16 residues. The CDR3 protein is CASSRGQGWGTGELFF. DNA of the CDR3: TGTGCCAGCAGCCGCGGACAGGGATGGGGCACCGGGGAGCTGTTTTTT.

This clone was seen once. CDR3 coding DNA: TGTGCCTGGAGGTTGGCAGGGGTCTACGAGCAGTACTTC. Its translation is CAWRLAGVYEQYF. V and J are TRBV30 and TRBJ2-7; D possibly corresponds to TRBD1 (6 bases). V was clipped by 3 bases and J by 3 bases, with 12 bases between them. Germline loops: CDR1 GTSNPN, CDR2 SVGIG (reference sequence). The CDR3 contains 13 residues.

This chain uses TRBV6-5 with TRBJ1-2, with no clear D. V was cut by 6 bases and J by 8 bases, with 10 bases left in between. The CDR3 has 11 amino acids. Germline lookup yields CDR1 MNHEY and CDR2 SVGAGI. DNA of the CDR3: TGTGCCAGCAGGACAAGTCGGGGCTACACCTTC. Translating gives CASRTSRGYTF.

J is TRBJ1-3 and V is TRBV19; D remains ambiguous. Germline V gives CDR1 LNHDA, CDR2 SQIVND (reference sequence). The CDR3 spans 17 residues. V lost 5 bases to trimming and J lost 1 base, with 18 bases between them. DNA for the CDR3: TGTGCCAGTAGTGCTCCCGGTAAAACCACTTCTGGAAACACCATATATTTT. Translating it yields CASSAPGKTTSGNTIYF.

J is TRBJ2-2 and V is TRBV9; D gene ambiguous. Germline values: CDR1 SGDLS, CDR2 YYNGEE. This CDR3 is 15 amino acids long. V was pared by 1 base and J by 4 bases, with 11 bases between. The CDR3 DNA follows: TGTGCCAGCAGCGTAAGTCCGGGTTTCACCGGGGAGCTGTTTTTT. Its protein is CASSVSPGFTGELFF.

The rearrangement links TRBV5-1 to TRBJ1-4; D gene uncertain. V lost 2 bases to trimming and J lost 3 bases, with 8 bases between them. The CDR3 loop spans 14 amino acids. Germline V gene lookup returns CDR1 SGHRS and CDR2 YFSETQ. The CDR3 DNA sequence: TGCGCCAGCAGCTTTTCACTGGCTAATGAAAAACTGTTTTTT. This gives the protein CASSFSLANEKLFF.

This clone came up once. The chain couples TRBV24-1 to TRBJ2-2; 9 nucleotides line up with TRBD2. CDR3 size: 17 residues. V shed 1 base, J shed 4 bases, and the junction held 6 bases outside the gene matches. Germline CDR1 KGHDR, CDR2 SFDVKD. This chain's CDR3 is CATSDFTSGRFTGELFF. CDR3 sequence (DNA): TGTGCCACCAGTGATTTTACTAGCGGGCGTTTCACCGGGGAGCTGTTTTTT.

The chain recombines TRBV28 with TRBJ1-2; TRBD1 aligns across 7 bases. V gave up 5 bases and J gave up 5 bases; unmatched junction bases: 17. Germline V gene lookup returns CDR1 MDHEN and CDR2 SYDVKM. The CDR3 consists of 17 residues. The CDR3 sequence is CASSLGTALLIGYGYTF. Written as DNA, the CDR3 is TGTGCCAGCAGTCTTGGGACAGCCCTCCTCATTGGGTATGGCTACACCTTC.

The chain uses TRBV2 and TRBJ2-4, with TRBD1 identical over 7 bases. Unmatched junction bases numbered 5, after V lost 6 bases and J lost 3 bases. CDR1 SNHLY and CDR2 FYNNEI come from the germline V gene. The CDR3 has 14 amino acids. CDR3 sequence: CASRDRDGKNIQYF. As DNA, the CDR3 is TGTGCCAGCAGAGACAGGGACGGCAAAAACATTCAGTACTTC.

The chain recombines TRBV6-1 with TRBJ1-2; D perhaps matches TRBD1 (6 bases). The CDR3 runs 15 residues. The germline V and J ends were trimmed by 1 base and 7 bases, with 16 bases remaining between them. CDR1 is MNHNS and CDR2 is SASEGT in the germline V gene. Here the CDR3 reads CASSEGGGGARGYTF. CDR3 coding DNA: TGTGCCAGCAGTGAAGGGGGAGGGGGGGCTCGTGGCTACACCTTC.

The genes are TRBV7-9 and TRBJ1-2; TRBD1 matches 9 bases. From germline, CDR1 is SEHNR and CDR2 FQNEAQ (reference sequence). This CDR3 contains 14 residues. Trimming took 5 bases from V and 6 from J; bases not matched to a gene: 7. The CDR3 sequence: CASSKLRQGDGYTF. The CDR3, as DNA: TGTGCCAGCAGCAAACTACGACAGGGGGATGGCTACACCTTC.

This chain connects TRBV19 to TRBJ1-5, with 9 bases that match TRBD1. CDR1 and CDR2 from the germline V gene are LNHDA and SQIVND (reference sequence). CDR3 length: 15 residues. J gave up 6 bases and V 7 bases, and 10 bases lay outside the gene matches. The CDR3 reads CASTQTGGRGQPQHF. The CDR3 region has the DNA TGTGCCAGTACCCAGACAGGGGGTCGGGGTCAGCCCCAGCATTTT.